These T cell receptor beta chains were read from a single sample in a study of graft-versus-host responses after intestinal transplantation. Their recognized antigens are unknown. TCRdb's copy holds only in-frame clones and misses some; the assay was immunoSEQ multiplex PCR. Here the sample spans 89,000 or so clones, roughly 80% being singletons. This material consisted of unstimulated CD4+ T cells sorted from spleen or lymph node cells, taken before intestinal transplant. The receptors were sampled from a human donor who received an intestinal transplant. Both conserved end residues are part of each CDR3. The D gene is left open where the match is weak. Clone size is not always given. Where it is, it says once, few, many or a class for expanded clones.

D	V	J	size	CDR3	DNA
.	TRBV18	TRBJ2-3	.	CASSPDRSSTDTQYF	TGTGCCAGCTCACCAGACAGATCTAGCACAGATACGCAGTATTTT
.	TRBV30	TRBJ1-6	.	CAWTLSSYNSPLHF	TGTGCCTGGACCCTAAGCTCCTATAATTCACCCCTCCACTTT
.	TRBV18	TRBJ2-3	.	CASSPRTVFDTQYF	TGTGCCAGCTCACCTCGGACAGTCTTCGATACGCAGTATTTT
.	TRBV7-2	TRBJ1-1	.	CASSLEEVITEAFF	TGTGCCAGCAGCTTAGAAGAGGTAATCACTGAAGCTTTCTTT
.	TRBV28	TRBJ1-5	few	CASKVGGVNQPQHF	TGTGCCAGCAAGGTTGGGGGGGTAAATCAGCCCCAGCATTTT
TRBD1	TRBV2	TRBJ2-7	.	CASSWDRSYEQYF	TGTGCCAGCAGTTGGGACAGAAGCTACGAGCAGTACTTC
.	TRBV7-2	TRBJ2-6	.	CASSLGGRPFSGANVLTF	TGTGCCAGCAGCTTAGGGGGCCGTCCCTTCTCTGGGGCCAACGTCCTGACTTTC
TRBD2	TRBV28	TRBJ2-3	.	CASPPGLAGRTDTQYF	TGTGCCAGCCCCCCGGGACTAGCGGGACGTACAGATACGCAGTATTTT
TRBD1	TRBV2	TRBJ1-2	.	CASNTKGGAYGYTF	TGTGCCAGCAACACAAAAGGGGGCGCGTATGGCTACACCTTC
TRBD1	TRBV29-1	TRBJ1-2	few	CSVVGGFGYTF	TGCAGCGTTGTAGGGGGCTTTGGCTACACCTTC
TRBD2	TRBV19	TRBJ2-7	.	CASAGGAGGIEQYF	TGTGCCAGTGCCGGGGGAGCGGGAGGGATTGAGCAGTACTTC
TRBD2	TRBV5-1	TRBJ2-7	.	CASRLGTSAYEQYF	TGCGCCAGCAGACTTGGGACTAGCGCCTACGAGCAGTACTTC
.	TRBV6-5	TRBJ2-1	.	CATLRGGNNNEQFF	TGTGCCACCCTCAGAGGGGGTAATAACAATGAGCAGTTCTTC
.	TRBV11-2	TRBJ2-7	.	CASSIRDTLTYEQYF	TGTGCCAGCAGCATCCGGGACACCCTGACCTACGAGCAGTACTTC
TRBD1	TRBV6-1	TRBJ1-2	few	CASSSTGINYGYTF	TGTGCCAGCAGCTCGACAGGGATTAACTATGGCTACACCTTC
TRBD1	TRBV6-6	TRBJ2-7	.	CASADRGPTYEQYF	TGTGCCAGCGCGGACAGGGGCCCAACATACGAGCAGTACTTC
TRBD2	TRBV19	TRBJ2-2	.	CASSLGLAGDTGELFF	TGTGCCAGTAGCCTTGGACTAGCGGGAGACACCGGGGAGCTGTTTTTT
.	TRBV30	TRBJ2-3	few	CAWSKLADTQYF	TGTGCCTGGAGTAAACTAGCAGATACGCAGTATTTT